What follows describes a single T cell receptor beta chain. No cognate antigen has been identified for it. No much larger clone exists at a distance of one base, and base qualities are not known. This sample stems from a study of vaccination effects on CD4 cells after COVID-19 (dated by TCRdb to between 2021 and 2022). About the study as a whole: Participants received two doses of either the BNT162b2 or the mRNA-1273 mRNA SARS-CoV-2 vaccine. SARS-CoV-2 spike-specific CD4+ TCR repertoires were compared before and after mRNA vaccination in COVID-19 convalescent patients and in infection-naive vaccine recipients. The Oncomine TCR Beta short-read assay on an Illumina iSeq 100 was used to sequence cultures from other donors in the study. A total of around eleven COVID-19 convalescent patients and a handful of SARS-CoV-2-naive healthy vaccine recipients were included in the full study. Study-wide conclusions, independent of this receptor: The study was limited by a small number of convalescent patients and lacked early post-infection timepoints. Among healthy vaccine recipients, nearly all vaccine-induced clones were SARS-CoV-2 mono-reactive, and just 1 of 255 was cross-reactive with common cold coronaviruses. Marked clonal contraction was observed in both infection-induced and vaccine-induced clones at late post-vaccination timepoints, consistent with waning T cell responses.

The CDR1 and CDR2 encoded by the germline V gene (reference sequence) are LNHDA and SQIVND. The CDR3 measures 15 amino acids from cysteine to phenylalanine. CDR3 DNA only is kept here, 45 bases in frame from base 1. V is clipped by 5 bases and J by 0 bases, and the sequence between their germline boundaries is 10 bases long. Receptors were amplified or captured by the immunoSEQ multiplex PCR assay. DNA from the cultured, isolated CD4+ T cells was subjected to TCR beta CDR3 sequencing. In the authors' own workflow: The analysis removed non-productive TCR sequences, trimmed reads to the CDR3 region, and retained only CDR3s that were 7 or more amino acids long. The MANAFEST web app was used to identify antigen-specific clonotypes by comparing expansion in peptide wells with expansion in reference cultures. For clones to be considered positive, expansion at FDR<0.05 versus reference and all other wells, an odds ratio above 5, and a frequency above 0.1% in two replicate wells were required. A clonotype was called cross-reactive if it was significantly expanded both in SARS-CoV-2 spike wells and in at least one common cold coronavirus spike condition. Using the stringdist R package, CDR3 similarity was measured by Levenshtein distance, and unrooted trees were constructed with ape in R 3.6.1. Imported from immuneACCESS, the table was reduced by TCRdb to in-frame sequences with V and J called. These copies leave out some clones; in studies compared against another copy, an unresolved V gene accounts for under half, and the cause of the remainder is not known. V and J calls and clone size follow that table, whereas D and trimming were derived from the DNA. Counted in this sample were 25,000 to 30,000 clones; 70% to 80% of them appeared once. The ten largest account for 25% to 35% of the sample.

In the ViraFEST assay, PBMC were stimulated with viral peptide pools, and antigen-specific CD4+ T cell clonotypes were then identified by expansion using TCR sequencing. After less than eleven days of culture, CD4+ T cells were isolated with the EasySep CD4+ T cell isolation kit. None of the healthy vaccine recipients had a prior SARS-CoV-2 infection, which was confirmed by nucleocapsid antibody tests that came back negative both before and after vaccination. Each well held two million PBMC cultured in IMDM containing approximately 5% human AB serum, 8 to 10 IU/ml IL-2 and gentamicin, along with roughly 10 ug/ml peptides. Half of the culture medium was replaced with fresh IL-2-containing medium on days 3 and 7. Unless otherwise noted, each peptide stimulation condition was cultured in triplicate wells. PBMC were separated from whole blood using Ficoll-Paque Plus gradient centrifugation and were then either cryopreserved at -140C or used fresh. The overlapping peptide pools covered the spike proteins of SARS-CoV-2 as well as those of the common cold coronaviruses HCoV-NL63, HCoV-OC43 and HCoV-229E. The QIAamp micro DNA kit was used to extract genomic DNA from the cultured CD4+ T cells.

This sequence originates from a human donor who received a COVID-19 vaccine. The rearrangement joined TRBV19 to TRBJ2-2, with the D gene uncertain. The source was CD4+ T cells from PBMCs cultured with SARS-CoV-2 spike peptides, collected before COVID-19 vaccination. Interpreted using the paper, the cell subset or site label stands for: SARS-CoV-2 spike overlapping peptide pool stimulation. The encoded CDR3 is CASSESYANTGELFF. The DNA sequence is given as TGTGCCAGTAGTGAGTCCTATGCGAACACCGGGGAGCTGTTTTTT.